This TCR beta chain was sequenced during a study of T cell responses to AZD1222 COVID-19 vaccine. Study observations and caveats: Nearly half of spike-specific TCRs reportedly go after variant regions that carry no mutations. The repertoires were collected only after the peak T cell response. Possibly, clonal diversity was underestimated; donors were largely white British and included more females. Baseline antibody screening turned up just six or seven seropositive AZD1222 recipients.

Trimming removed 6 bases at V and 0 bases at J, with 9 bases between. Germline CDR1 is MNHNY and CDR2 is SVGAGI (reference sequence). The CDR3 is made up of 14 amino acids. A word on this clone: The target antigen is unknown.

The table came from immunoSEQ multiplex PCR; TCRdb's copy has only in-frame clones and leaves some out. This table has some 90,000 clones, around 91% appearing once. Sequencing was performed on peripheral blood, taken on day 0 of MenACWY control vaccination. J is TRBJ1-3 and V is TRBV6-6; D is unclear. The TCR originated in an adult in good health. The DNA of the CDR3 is TGTGCCAGCAGCGGACTGAACTCTGGAAACACCATATATTTT. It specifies CASSGLNSGNTIYF.